This TCR beta chain was sequenced for a study of Ad26.COV2.S vaccination and SARS-CoV-2 variants. Study-level points and caveats: Recipients of vaccine and of placebo showed similar breadth of their non-spike TCR repertoires.

Repertoires were generated with immunoSEQ multiplex PCR, while TCRdb's copy carries only in-frame clones and drops some. The sample yields about 350,000 clones, 70% to 90% seen once. As to this clone: Its specificity is not known.

The CDR3 has 12 residues. Germline V gene data show CDR1 as LNHNV and CDR2 as YYDKDF (reference sequence). The germline V and J ends were trimmed by 2 bases and 5 bases, with 4 bases remaining between them. Treatment described: over 15 received Ad26.COV2.S at low or high dose, single or two shots; several received placebo; per-sample allocation not given. Samples analyzed were those drawn on day 63 after the first vaccine or placebo injection. An Ad26 vector was used to express Wuhan-strain SARS-CoV-2 spike as the vaccine. This sample comprised peripheral blood, obtained in a trial of Ad26.COV2.S vaccine versus placebo. J is TRBJ2-1 and V is TRBV15; no reliable D call. The TCR comes from a person aged 18 to 65 who received the Ad26.COV2.S COVID-19 vaccine or a placebo. The CDR3 sequence: CATSRKNNEQFF. The CDR3 nucleotides are TGTGCCACCAGCAGAAAGAACAATGAGCAGTTCTTC.